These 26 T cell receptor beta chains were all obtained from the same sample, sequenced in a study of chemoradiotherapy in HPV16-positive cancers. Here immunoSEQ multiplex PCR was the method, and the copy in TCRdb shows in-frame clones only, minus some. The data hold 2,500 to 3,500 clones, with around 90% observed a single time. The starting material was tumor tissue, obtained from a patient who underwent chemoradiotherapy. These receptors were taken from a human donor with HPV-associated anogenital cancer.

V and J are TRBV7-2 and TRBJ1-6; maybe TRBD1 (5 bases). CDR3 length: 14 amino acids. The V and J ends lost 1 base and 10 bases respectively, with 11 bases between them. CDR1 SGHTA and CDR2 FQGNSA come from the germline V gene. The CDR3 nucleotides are TGTGCCAGCAGCTTAGTCAGGGACGGGTCACCCCTCCACTTT. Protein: CASSLVRDGSPLHF.

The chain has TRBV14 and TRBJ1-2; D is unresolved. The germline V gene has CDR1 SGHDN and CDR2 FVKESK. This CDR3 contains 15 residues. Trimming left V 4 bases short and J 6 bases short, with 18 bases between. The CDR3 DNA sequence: TGTGCCAGCAGCCCGCAACGGGAGGGCCGCGATGGCTACACCTTC. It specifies CASSPQREGRDGYTF. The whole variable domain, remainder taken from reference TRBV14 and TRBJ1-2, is EAGVTQFPSHSVIEKGQTVTLRCDPISGHDNLYWYRRVMGKEIKFLLHFVKESKQDESGMPNNRFLAERTGGTYSTLKVQPAELEDSGVYFCASSPQREGRDGYTFGSGTRLTVV.

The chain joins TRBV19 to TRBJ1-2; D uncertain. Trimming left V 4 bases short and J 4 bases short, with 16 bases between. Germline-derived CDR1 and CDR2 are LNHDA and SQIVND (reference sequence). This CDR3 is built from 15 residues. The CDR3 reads CASSKSGPAGYGYTF. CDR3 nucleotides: TGTGCCAGTAGTAAATCCGGGCCAGCGGGCTATGGCTACACCTTC.

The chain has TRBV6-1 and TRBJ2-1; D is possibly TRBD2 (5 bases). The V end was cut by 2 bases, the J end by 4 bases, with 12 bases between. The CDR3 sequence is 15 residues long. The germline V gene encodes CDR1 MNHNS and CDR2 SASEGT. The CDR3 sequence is CASSESGTSYNEQFF. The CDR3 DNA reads TGTGCCAGCAGTGAAAGCGGAACATCGTACAATGAGCAGTTCTTC.

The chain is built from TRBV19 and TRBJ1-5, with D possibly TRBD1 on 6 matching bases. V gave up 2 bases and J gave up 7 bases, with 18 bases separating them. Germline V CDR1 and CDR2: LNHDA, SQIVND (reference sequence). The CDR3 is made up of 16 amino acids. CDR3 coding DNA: TGTGCCAGTAGTATAAGCCCCACAGGGCTAAACCAGCCCCAGCATTTT. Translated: CASSISPTGLNQPQHF.

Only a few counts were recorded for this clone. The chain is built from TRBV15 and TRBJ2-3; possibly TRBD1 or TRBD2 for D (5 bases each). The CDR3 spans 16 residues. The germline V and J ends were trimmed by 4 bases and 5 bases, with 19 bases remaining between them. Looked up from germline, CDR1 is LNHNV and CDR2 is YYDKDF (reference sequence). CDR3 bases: TGTGCCACCAGCATAAGGGACCCGGGAATGATAGATACGCAGTATTTT. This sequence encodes CATSIRDPGMIDTQYF. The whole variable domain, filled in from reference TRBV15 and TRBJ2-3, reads DAMVIQNPRYQVTQFGKPVTLSCSQTLNHNVMYWYQQKSSQAPKLLFHYYDKDFNNEADTPDNFQSRRPNTSFCFLDIRSPGLGDTAMYLCATSIRDPGMIDTQYFGPGTRLTVL.

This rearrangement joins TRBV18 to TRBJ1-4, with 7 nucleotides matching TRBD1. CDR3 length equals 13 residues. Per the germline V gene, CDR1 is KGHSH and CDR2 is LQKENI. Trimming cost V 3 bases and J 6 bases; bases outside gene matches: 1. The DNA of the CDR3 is TGTGCCAGCTCACCTGACAGGGATGAAAAACTGTTTTTT. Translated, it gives CASSPDRDEKLFF.

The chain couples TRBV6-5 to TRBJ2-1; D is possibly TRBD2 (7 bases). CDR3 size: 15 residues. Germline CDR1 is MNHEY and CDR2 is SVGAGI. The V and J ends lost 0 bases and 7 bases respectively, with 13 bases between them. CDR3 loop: CASSYSSEGGNEQFF. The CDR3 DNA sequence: TGTGCCAGCAGTTACTCGTCTGAGGGGGGGAATGAGCAGTTCTTC.

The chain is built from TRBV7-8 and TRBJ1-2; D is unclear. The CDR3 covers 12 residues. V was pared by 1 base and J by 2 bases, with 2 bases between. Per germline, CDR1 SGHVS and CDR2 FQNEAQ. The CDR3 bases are TGTGCCAGCAGCTTAGGGAACTATGGCTACACCTTC. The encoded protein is CASSLGNYGYTF.

The CDR3 spells CASSLAGSYEQYF. For the CDR3, the DNA is TGTGCCAGCAGCTTGGCGGGCTCCTACGAGCAGTACTTC. The chain uses TRBV5-6 and TRBJ2-7; D gene uncertain. The CDR3 covers 13 residues. V lost 0 bases and J 0 bases, leaving 4 bases between the germline ends. The germline V gene encodes CDR1 SGHDT and CDR2 YYEEEE.

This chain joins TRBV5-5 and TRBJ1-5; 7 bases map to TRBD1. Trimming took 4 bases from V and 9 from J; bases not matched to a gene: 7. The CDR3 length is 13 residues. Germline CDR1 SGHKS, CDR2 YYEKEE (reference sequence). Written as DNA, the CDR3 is TGTGCCAGCAGCGATACAGGGGACGGGCCCCAGCATTTT. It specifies CASSDTGDGPQHF.

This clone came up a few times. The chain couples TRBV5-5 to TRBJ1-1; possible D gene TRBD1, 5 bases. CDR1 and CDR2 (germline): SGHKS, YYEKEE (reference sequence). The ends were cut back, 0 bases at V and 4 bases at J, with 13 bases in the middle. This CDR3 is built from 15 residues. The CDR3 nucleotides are TGTGCCAGCAGCTTGGTTGTGGGGCCTAGCACTGAAGCTTTCTTT. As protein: CASSLVVGPSTEAFF. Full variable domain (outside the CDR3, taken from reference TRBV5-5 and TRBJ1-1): DAGVTQSPTHLIKTRGQQVTLRCSPISGHKSVSWYQQVLGQGPQFIFQYYEKEERGRGNFPDRFSARQFPNYSSELNVNALLLGDSALYLCASSLVVGPSTEAFFGQGTRLTVV.

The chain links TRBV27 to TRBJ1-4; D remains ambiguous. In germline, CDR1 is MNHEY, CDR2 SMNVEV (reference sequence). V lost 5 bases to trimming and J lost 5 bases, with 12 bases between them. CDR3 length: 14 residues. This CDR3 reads CASSRLGGNEKLFF. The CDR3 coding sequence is TGTGCCAGCAGTCGCTTGGGAGGGAATGAAAAACTGTTTTTT.

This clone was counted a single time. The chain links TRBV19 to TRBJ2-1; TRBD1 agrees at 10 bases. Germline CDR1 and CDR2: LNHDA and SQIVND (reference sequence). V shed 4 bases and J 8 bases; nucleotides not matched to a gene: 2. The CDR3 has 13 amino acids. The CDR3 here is CASSKTGGDEQFF. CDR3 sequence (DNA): TGTGCCAGTAGTAAGACAGGGGGCGATGAGCAGTTCTTC. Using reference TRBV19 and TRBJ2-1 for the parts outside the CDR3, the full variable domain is DGGITQSPKYLFRKEGQNVTLSCEQNLNHDAMYWYRQDPGQGLRLIYYSQIVNDFQKGDIAEGYSVSREKKESFPLTVTSAQKNPTAFYLCASSKTGGDEQFFGPGTRLTVL.

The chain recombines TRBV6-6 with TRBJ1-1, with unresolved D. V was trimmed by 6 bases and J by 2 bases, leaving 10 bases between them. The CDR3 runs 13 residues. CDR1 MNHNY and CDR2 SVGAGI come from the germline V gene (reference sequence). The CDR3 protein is CASRSTTNTEAFF. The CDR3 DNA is TGTGCCAGCAGGAGCACGACTAACACTGAAGCTTTCTTT.

CDR3 nucleotide sequence: TGTGCCAGCAGTGAAGAGGGCAACAATGAGCAGTTCTTC. Translation gives CASSEEGNNEQFF. The J gene is TRBJ2-1, the V gene TRBV2; no clear D gene. CDR3 length equals 13 residues. Germline V gene sequence: CDR1 SNHLY, CDR2 FYNNEI. V gave up 1 base and J gave up 5 bases, with 6 bases separating them.

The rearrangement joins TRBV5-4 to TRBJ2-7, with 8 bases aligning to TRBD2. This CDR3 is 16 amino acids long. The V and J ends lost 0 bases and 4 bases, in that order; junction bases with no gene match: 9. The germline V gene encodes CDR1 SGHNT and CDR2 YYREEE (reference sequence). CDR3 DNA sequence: TGTGCCAGCAGCTTGGGCCCGACGGGGGGGAAGTACGAGCAGTACTTC. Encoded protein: CASSLGPTGGKYEQYF.

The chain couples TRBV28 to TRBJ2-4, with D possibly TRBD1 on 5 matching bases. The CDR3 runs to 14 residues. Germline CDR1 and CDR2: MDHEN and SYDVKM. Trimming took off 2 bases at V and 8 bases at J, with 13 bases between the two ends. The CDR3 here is CASSLRGRLDIQYF. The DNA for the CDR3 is TGTGCCAGCAGTTTAAGGGGCAGACTGGACATTCAGTACTTC. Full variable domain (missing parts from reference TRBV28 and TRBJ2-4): DVKVTQSSRYLVKRTGEKVFLECVQDMDHENMFWYRQDPGLGLRLIYFSYDVKMKEKGDIPEGYSVSREKKERFSLILESASTNQTSMYLCASSLRGRLDIQYFGAGTRLSVL.

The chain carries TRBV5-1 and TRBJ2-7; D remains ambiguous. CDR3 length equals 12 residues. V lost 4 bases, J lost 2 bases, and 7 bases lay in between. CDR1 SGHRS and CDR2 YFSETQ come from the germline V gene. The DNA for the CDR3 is TGCGCCAGCAGCAGGGTCCCCTACGAGCAGTACTTC. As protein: CASSRVPYEQYF. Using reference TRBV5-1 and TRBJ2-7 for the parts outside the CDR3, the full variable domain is KAGVTQTPRYLIKTRGQQVTLSCSPISGHRSVSWYQQTPGQGLQFLFEYFSETQRNKGNFPGRFSGRQFSNSRSEMNVSTLELGDSALYLCASSRVPYEQYFGPGTRLTVT.

The CDR3 DNA follows: TGCAGCGGACTAGCGGGAGTCGAGCAGTACTTC. Translation: CSGLAGVEQYF. V and J are TRBV29-1 and TRBJ2-7, with TRBD2 matching over 12 bases. CDR1 is SQVTM, CDR2 ANQGSEA, per germline. Trimming removed 7 bases from V and 6 bases from J; junction bases left unmatched: 1. The CDR3 length is 11 residues.

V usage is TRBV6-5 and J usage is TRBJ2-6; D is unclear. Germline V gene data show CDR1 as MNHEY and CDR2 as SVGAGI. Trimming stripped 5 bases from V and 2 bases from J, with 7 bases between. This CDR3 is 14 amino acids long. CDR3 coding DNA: TGTGCCAGCAGTACCCGCCCTGGGGCCAACGTCCTGACTTTC. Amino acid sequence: CASSTRPGANVLTF.

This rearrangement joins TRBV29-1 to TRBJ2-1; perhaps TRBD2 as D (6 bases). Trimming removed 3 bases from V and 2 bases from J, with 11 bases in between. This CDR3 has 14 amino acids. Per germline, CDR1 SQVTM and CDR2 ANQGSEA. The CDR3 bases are TGCAGCGTTGAGGCGCGGGGTACCTACAATGAGCAGTTCTTC. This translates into CSVEARGTYNEQFF.

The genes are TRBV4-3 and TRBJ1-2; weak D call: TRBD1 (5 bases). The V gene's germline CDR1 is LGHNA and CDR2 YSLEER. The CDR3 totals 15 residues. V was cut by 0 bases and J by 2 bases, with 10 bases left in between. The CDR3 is CASSQDPGGNYGYTF. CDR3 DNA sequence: TGCGCCAGCAGCCAAGATCCGGGGGGGAACTATGGCTACACCTTC.

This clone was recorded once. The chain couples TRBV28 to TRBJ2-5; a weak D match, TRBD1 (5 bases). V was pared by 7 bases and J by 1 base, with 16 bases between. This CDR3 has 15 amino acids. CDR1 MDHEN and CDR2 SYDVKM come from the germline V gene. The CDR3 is CASTTVYDSQETQYF. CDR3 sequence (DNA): TGTGCCAGCACTACAGTATATGACAGCCAAGAGACCCAGTACTTC.

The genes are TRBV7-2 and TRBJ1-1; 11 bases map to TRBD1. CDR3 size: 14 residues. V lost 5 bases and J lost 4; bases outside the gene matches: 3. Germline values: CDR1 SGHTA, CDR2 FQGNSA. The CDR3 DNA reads TGTGCCAGCAGCAGGGGACAGGGGGTCACTGAAGCTTTCTTT. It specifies CASSRGQGVTEAFF.

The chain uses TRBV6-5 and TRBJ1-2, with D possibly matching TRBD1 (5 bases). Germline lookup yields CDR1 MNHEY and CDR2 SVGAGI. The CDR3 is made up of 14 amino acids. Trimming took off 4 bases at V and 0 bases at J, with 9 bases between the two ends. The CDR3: CASSLRGANYGYTF. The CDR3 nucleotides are TGTGCCAGCAGTTTAAGGGGCGCTAACTATGGCTACACCTTC.